This T cell receptor beta chain appears in the sequencing data of a study of patients and donors after allogeneic stem cell transplantation. This clonotype has only a few counts. TCRdb used MiXCR to reprocess the RT-PCR reads, holding one entry per CDR3 protein. Among roughly 880,000 distinct CDR3 sequences listed, more than 15% were seen once. Sequenced input: blood, either unsorted or a sorted T cell fraction (not recorded which). The TCR comes from a human donor who was either an allogeneic HSCT recipient or a stem cell or donor lymphocyte infusion donor (not recorded which). It is not recorded whose cells these are; they may come from a transplant donor.

CDR3 DNA: TGCAGCGTTGGACGGTTACTAGCGGAGCACAATGAGCAGTTCTTC. Translation gives CSVGRLLAEHNEQFF. The gene calls are TRBV29-1 and TRBJ2-1; 8 bases are shared with TRBD2. V was clipped by 4 bases and J by 5 bases; unmatched bases: 10. This CDR3 has 15 amino acids. Germline CDR1 and CDR2: SQVTM and ANQGSEA.